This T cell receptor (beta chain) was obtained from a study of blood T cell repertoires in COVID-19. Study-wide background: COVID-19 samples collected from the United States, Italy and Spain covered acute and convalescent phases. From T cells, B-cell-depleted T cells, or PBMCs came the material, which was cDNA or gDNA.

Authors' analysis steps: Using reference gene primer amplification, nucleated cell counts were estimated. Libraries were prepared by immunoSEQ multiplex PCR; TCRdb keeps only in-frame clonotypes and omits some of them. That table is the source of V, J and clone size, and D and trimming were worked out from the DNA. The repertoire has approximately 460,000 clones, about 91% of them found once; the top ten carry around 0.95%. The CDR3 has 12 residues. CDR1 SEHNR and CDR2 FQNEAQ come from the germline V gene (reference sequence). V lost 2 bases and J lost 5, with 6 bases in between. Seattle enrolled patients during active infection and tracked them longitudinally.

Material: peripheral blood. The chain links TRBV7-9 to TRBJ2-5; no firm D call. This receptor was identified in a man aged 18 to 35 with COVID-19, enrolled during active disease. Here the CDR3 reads CASSLMGETQYF. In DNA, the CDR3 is TGTGCCAGCAGCTTAATGGGCGAGACCCAGTACTTC.